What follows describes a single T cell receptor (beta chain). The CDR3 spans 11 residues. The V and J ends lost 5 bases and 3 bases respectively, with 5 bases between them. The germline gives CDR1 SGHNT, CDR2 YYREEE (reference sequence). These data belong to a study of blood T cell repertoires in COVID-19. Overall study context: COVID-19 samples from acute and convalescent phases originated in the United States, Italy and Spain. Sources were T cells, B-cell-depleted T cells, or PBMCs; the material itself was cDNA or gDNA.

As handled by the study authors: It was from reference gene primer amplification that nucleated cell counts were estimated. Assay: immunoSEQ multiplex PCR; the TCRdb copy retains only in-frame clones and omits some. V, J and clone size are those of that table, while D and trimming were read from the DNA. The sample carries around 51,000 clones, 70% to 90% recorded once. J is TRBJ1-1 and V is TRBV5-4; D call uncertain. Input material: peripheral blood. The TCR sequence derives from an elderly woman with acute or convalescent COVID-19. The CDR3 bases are TGTGCCAGCAGGTCAGACACTGAAGCTTTCTTT. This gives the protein CASRSDTEAFF.